This T cell receptor (beta chain) emerged from a study of a mutant IDH1 vaccine in newly diagnosed glioma. Time point here: baseline, week 1 (first vaccination visit). Treatment here: pre-vaccination baseline after standard-of-care therapy. Astrocytomas that were new, WHO grade 3 or 4, IDH1-mutant and ATRX-lost were present in the donors. Sequencing was performed with immunoSEQ multiplex PCR; in TCRdb, only in-frame clones are kept and a portion is missing. The sample yields 50,000 or so clones, 86% seen once. CDR1 and CDR2 (germline): MNHNS, SASEGT. V trimming: 4 bases; J trimming: 0 bases; junction bases outside the gene matches: 12. The CDR3 totals 18 residues.

The V and J genes are TRBV6-1 and TRBJ1-1; TRBD1 matches 9 bases. This TCR was recovered from a man in his forties with glioma. Here the sequenced sample was PBMCs, taken from a glioma patient treated with radiotherapy, temozolomide or both. The CDR3 nucleotides are TGTGCCAGCAGTGGGGCGGGGACAGGGTCGTTCCTGAACACTGAAGCTTTCTTT. This encodes CASSGAGTGSFLNTEAFF.